This TCR beta chain was recovered during a study of regulatory T cells in long-lasting Graves disease. Study outcomes and limitations: Persistent patients shared more public clonotypes (roughly 2,500) than new patients (approximately 1,000).

V lost 1 base to trimming and J lost 2 bases, with 12 bases between them. CDR1 is SGHNT, CDR2 YENEEA, per germline. CDR3 size: 16 residues. Time point of the sample: newly diagnosed GD, antithyroid drugs for less than 3 months. Isolated PBMC RNA provided the starting material for the TCR library. This clonotype was seen repeatedly, ten times or more. What it binds is unknown. In building TCR beta libraries, iRepertoire HTBI primers were used together with Arm-PCR of CDR3 regions. TCRdb re-analysed the multiplex PCR reads in MiXCR, keeping a single row per CDR3 protein. Of approximately 400,000 distinct CDR3 sequences listed, over 12% are singletons. The same sample was also used in a study of T cells in Graves' hyperthyroidism and ophthalmopathy. That source notes: The patients, who ranged from 18 to 65 in age, presented with newly diagnosed hyperthyroidism lasting under 2 months. A model using 13 V-J features told ophthalmopathy apart from stable hyperthyroidism.

The origin of this receptor is a woman aged 40 to 55 with Graves disease. The sequencing used peripheral blood mononuclear cells (PBMCs), collected at new diagnosis, from a patient treated with antithyroid drugs. The chain couples TRBV11-3 to TRBJ2-1; D unclear. The CDR3 spells CASSLVISDTYNEQFF. The CDR3 coding sequence is TGTGCCAGCAGCTTAGTTATTTCGGATACCTACAATGAGCAGTTCTTC.